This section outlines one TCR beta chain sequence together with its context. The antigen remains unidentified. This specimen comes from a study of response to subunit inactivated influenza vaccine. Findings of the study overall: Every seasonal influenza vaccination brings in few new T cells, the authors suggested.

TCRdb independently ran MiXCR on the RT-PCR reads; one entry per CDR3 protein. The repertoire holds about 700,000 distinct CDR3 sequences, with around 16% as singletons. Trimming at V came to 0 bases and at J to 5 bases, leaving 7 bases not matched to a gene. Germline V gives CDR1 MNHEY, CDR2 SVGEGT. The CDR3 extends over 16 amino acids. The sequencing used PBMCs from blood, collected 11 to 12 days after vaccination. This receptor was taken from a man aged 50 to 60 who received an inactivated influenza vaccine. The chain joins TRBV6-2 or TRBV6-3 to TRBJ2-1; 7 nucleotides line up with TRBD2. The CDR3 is CASSYSTGGQNNEQFF. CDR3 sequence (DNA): TGTGCCAGCAGTTACTCGACGGGGGGTCAGAACAATGAGCAGTTCTTC.